This T cell receptor (beta chain) derives from a study of T cell repertoires in cytomegalovirus infection. General observations from the study: Using cumulative public TCR beta family frequency, the authors identified those who carried CMV together with the relevant HLA.

The CDR3 totals 17 residues. Deletions cut 0 bases from V and 0 bases from J, with 12 bases between. In germline, CDR1 is MGHRA, CDR2 YSYEKL. TCRdb re-called the reads through MiXCR, storing one row per CDR3 protein. The sample has 600,000 to 800,000 distinct CDR3 sequences; approximately 24% are singletons. Turning to this clonotype: The antigen is not known.

This TCR was recovered from a human donor in good health (CMV status not recorded). Some clones in this sample may be carry-over from other donors' samples. The sequencing sample was made of CD8+ T cells from PBMCs. The chain has TRBV4-1 and TRBJ2-1, with D tentatively TRBD1 or TRBD2 (5 bases each). CDR3 protein: CASSQDVPGSSYNEQFF. The CDR3 DNA reads as TGCGCCAGCAGCCAAGATGTCCCAGGGAGCTCCTACAATGAGCAGTTCTTC.